These 9 T cell receptor beta chains came from one sample sequenced in a study of cytomegalovirus exposure and HLA in healthy donors. 60 Vbeta and 13 Jbeta primers were used in PCR. Libraries were prepared by immunoSEQ multiplex PCR; TCRdb keeps only in-frame clonotypes and omits some of them. The sample consists of some 180,000 clones, 9.5% to 15% of them appearing once. The sample comprised PBMCs. These receptors were taken from a man in his fifties or sixties in good health and CMV-seropositive.

J is TRBJ2-7 and V is TRBV11-2; 10 bases are shared with TRBD2. V dropped 4 bases and J dropped 3; count of bases not matched to a gene: 6. The CDR3 runs to 15 residues. CDR1 is SGHAT and CDR2 is FQNNGV in the germline V gene. CDR3 in amino acids: CASSSGVAGGYEQYF. The DNA for the CDR3 is TGTGCCAGCAGCTCAGGTGTAGCGGGGGGCTACGAGCAGTACTTC.

The rearrangement joins TRBV6-5 to TRBJ1-2; 7 bases match TRBD1. Germline V gene lookup returns CDR1 MNHEY and CDR2 SVGAGI. Losses at the gene ends were 0 bases for V and 7 bases for J; bases not matched to a gene: 5. The CDR3 contains 14 residues. DNA for the CDR3: TGTGCCAGCAGTTACTCAGGGGGCGCGGGTGGCTACACCTTC. Translated: CASSYSGGAGGYTF.

This clone has more than one count but fewer than ten. V and J are TRBV20-1 and TRBJ2-7; D is unresolved. The germline V and J ends were trimmed by 0 bases and 3 bases, with 3 bases remaining between them. The CDR3 loop spans 11 amino acids. The V gene's germline CDR1 is DFQATT and CDR2 SNEGSKA (reference sequence). This chain's CDR3 is CSARDSYEQYF. CDR3 bases: TGCAGTGCTAGAGACAGCTACGAGCAGTACTTC.

V usage is TRBV6-1 and J usage is TRBJ1-4, with D possibly matching TRBD1 (5 bases). CDR1 and CDR2 (germline): MNHNS, SASEGT. The CDR3 sequence is 15 residues long. V lost 6 bases and J 3 bases, leaving 14 bases between the germline ends. In DNA form, the CDR3 reads TGTGCCAGCAGCGACACTGGGGCCGCTAATGAAAAACTGTTTTTT. It specifies CASSDTGAANEKLFF.

The table lists this clone with many counts. This chain connects TRBV7-9 to TRBJ2-6, with 8 bases identical to TRBD1. The V segment lost 7 bases and the J segment 2 bases; nucleotides outside the gene matches: 7. The CDR3 consists of 16 residues. Germline V gene lookup returns CDR1 SEHNR and CDR2 FQNEAQ (reference sequence). CDR3 sequence reads: CASTGQGGPGANVLTF. The CDR3 DNA reads TGTGCCAGCACCGGACAGGGCGGACCTGGGGCCAACGTCCTGACTTTC.

The rearrangement joins TRBV28 to TRBJ1-2; D is perhaps TRBD1 (6 bases). Trimming took off 4 bases at V and 3 bases at J, with 15 bases between the two ends. CDR1 is MDHEN, CDR2 SYDVKM, per germline. The CDR3 length is 15 residues. The DNA of the CDR3 is TGTGCCAGCAGTTCCGAGGGGGGGGCTGACTATGGCTACACCTTC. Translated: CASSSEGGADYGYTF.

This clone was picked up a small number of times. V is TRBV9 and J is TRBJ1-4, with 12 bases that match TRBD1. The ends lost 4 bases at V and 0 bases at J; junction bases unmatched: 7. The germline V gene encodes CDR1 SGDLS and CDR2 YYNGEE. The CDR3 is made up of 18 amino acids. CDR3 loop: CASSPGQGAGATNEKLFF. CDR3 coding DNA: TGTGCCAGCAGCCCGGGACAGGGGGCAGGGGCAACTAATGAAAAACTGTTTTTT.

The chain employs TRBV6-4 and TRBJ2-2; 7 nucleotides align to TRBD1. The CDR3 is made up of 15 amino acids. Germline V CDR1 and CDR2: MRHNA, SNTAGT. The V segment lost 4 bases and the J segment 8 bases; nucleotides outside the gene matches: 10. The CDR3 DNA follows: TGTGCCAGCAGTGCTAGGGACAGTCCGCCGGGGGAGCTGTTTTTT. It encodes CASSARDSPPGELFF.

The J gene is TRBJ1-2, the V gene TRBV5-6; D might be TRBD1 (5 bases). Per the germline V gene, CDR1 is SGHDT and CDR2 is YYEEEE. CDR3 length: 12 residues. V dropped 0 bases and J dropped 5 bases, with 5 bases sitting between them. Here the CDR3 reads CASSLEGYGYTF. Here the CDR3 DNA reads TGTGCCAGCAGCTTGGAGGGGTATGGCTACACCTTC.